The present TCR beta chain was sequenced within a study of prognosis after radiotherapy for stage I lung cancer. Study-wide results and limits: Patients who had metastases reportedly showed TRBV and TRBJ gene usage that varied from that of patients who did not. It was in patients who developed distant metastases that Shannon entropy after stereotactic body radiation therapy was lower.

The germline CDR1 and CDR2 sequences are SGHRS and YFSETQ. J gave up 1 base and V 4 bases, and 4 bases lay outside the gene matches. The CDR3 extends over 15 amino acids. In the case of this clonotype: Its antigen remains unknown.

From genomic DNA, two-round multiplex PCR was used to amplify TCR beta CDR3. First-round PCR amplification was performed with primers specific to each TRBV and TRBJ gene. Each CDR3 protein gets one entry after TCRdb re-called the multiplex PCR reads with MiXCR. The table has around 11,000 distinct CDR3 sequences, approximately 50% seen once. Two time points each involved a draw of about 6 milliliters of peripheral blood. The chain links TRBV5-1 to TRBJ2-2, with 7 bases fitting TRBD1. This clonotype originated in a donor over 45 with non-small cell lung cancer. The source material was PBMCs, sampled before or after stereotactic body radiation therapy (not recorded which). As DNA, the CDR3 is TGCGCCAGCAGCCAAAGACAGGGGAACACCGGGGAGCTGTTTTTT. Translating it yields CASSQRQGNTGELFF.